This entry concerns a single T cell receptor beta chain. This record comes from a study of blood T cell repertoires in COVID-19. Study information: Acute-phase and convalescent COVID-19 samples originated in the United States, Italy and Spain. The analysed material was cDNA or gDNA that came from T cells, B-cell-depleted T cells, or PBMCs.

The ends were cut back, 7 bases at V and 4 bases at J, with 15 bases in the middle. The CDR3 runs to 14 residues. The V gene's germline CDR1 is LNHDA and CDR2 SQIVND (reference sequence). Source study methods: Amplification of reference gene primers was used by the study to estimate nucleated cell counts. TCRdb's table, derived via immunoSEQ multiplex PCR, lists solely in-frame clones and lacks some. D and trimming were read from the DNA, whereas the V and J calls and clone size are those reported in that table. The sample consists of some 150,000 clones, about four fifths of them appearing once. This clonotype originated in a human donor in a cohort sampled during active COVID-19. This chain joins TRBV19 and TRBJ2-3; TRBD1 is a possible D gene (7 bases). The sequencing sample was made of peripheral blood. The CDR3 bases are TGTGCCAGTACCCGAGACAGGGAGGCAGATACGCAGTATTTT. Translation gives CASTRDREADTQYF.